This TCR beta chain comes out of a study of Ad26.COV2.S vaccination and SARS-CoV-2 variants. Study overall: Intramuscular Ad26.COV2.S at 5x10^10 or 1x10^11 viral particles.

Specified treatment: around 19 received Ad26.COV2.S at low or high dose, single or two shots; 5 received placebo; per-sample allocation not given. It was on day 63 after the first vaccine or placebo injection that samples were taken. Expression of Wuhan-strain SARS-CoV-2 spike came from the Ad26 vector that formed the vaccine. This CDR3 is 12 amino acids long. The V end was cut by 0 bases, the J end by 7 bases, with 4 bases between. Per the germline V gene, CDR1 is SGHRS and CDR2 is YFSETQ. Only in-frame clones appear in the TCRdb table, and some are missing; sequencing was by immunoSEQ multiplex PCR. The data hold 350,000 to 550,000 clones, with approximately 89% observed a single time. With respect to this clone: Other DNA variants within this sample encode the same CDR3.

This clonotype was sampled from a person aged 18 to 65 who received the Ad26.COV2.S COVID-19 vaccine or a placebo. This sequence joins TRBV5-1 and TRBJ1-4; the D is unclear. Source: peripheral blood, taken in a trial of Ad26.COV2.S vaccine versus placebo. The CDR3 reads CASSLVGEKLFF. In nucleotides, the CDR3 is TGCGCCAGCAGCTTGGTTGGTGAAAAACTGTTTTTT.